The clone carrying this TCR beta chain was seen more than once but under ten times. Its specificity is not known. One entry per CDR3 protein results from TCRdb running MiXCR on the PCR reads. The sample lists under 650,000 distinct CDR3 sequences; around 20% were seen once. The record originates from a study of molecular identifiers for immune sequencing clone quantification. V was cut by 0 bases and J by 5 bases, with 12 bases left in between. The germline CDR1 and CDR2 sequences are SGDLS and YYNGEE. The CDR3 consists of 14 residues. Study-level findings and limits: Jurkat TCR RNA that was spiked in from one cell was reportedly detectable among one million naive cells. For effector cells, clones above 20 RNA copies held over 97% of molecules; for naive cells, under 1%.

Sorted inputs of roughly 18,000 to 1,100,000 cells, with 10%, 30% or 50% RNA, yielded naive CD8 libraries. Material for sequencing was naive CD8+ T cells from blood, with Jurkat cell RNA spiked in. The subset is: FACS-sorted CD8+CD4-CCR7+CD45RA+ naive T cells. The receptor was derived from a human donor in good health. Some libraries in this study had Jurkat cell RNA spiked in. The chain has TRBV9 and TRBJ2-7; tentatively, D is TRBD1 or TRBD2 (6 bases each). CDR3 amino acids: CASSVGWGAHEQYF. As DNA, the CDR3 is TGTGCCAGCAGCGTAGGATGGGGGGCACACGAGCAGTACTTC.